These 4 T cell receptor beta chains share one sample of origin, sequenced in a study of radiotherapy plus CTLA-4 blockade in lung cancer. Sequenced by immunoSEQ multiplex PCR; TCRdb stores in-frame clones only, minus some. The sample includes 40,000 to 60,000 clones, about 81% of them seen just once. Specimen: peripheral blood, collected from a patient treated with radiotherapy plus ipilimumab. These receptors all stem from a human donor with non-small cell lung cancer who had stable disease on radiotherapy plus ipilimumab.

This clone came up a few times. The rearrangement joins TRBV25-1 to TRBJ2-5, with D possibly being TRBD1 (5 bases). Trimming cost V 8 bases and J 7 bases, with 17 bases left between them. Germline assignment: CDR1 MGHDK and CDR2 SYGVNS. CDR3 length: 13 amino acids. CDR3 coding DNA: TGTGCCAGCTCCGGGCAGGGTTTAGGGACCCAGTACTTC. This gives the protein CASSGQGLGTQYF.

V gene TRBV5-1 combines with J gene TRBJ2-1, with 8 bases matching TRBD2. The CDR3 totals 16 residues. V was pared by 2 bases and J by 0 bases, with 4 bases of the junction left unmatched. CDR1 is SGHRS and CDR2 is YFSETQ in the germline V gene. CDR3 in DNA: TGCGCCAGCAGCTTAAGGAGCGGGAGCTCCTACAATGAGCAGTTCTTC. It yields the protein CASSLRSGSSYNEQFF.

The CDR3 DNA is TGTGCCACCGGCGTGGACAGGGTTGGCTACACCTTC. It translates to CATGVDRVGYTF. V gene TRBV5-6 combines with J gene TRBJ1-2; TRBD1 agrees at 8 bases. This CDR3 is 12 amino acids long. Germline CDR1 SGHDT, CDR2 YYEEEE. V shed 9 bases, J shed 7 bases, and the junction held 8 bases outside the gene matches.

The count of this clone is one. This chain links TRBV7-9 with TRBJ2-2, with 9 bases matching TRBD2. Trimming cost V 5 bases and J 5 bases; bases outside gene matches: 6. The CDR3 length is 15 residues. Germline V gene lookup returns CDR1 SEHNR and CDR2 FQNEAQ (reference sequence). This CDR3 is CASSPLAGTTGELFF. The CDR3, as DNA: TGTGCCAGCAGCCCGCTAGCGGGAACAACCGGGGAGCTGTTTTTT.